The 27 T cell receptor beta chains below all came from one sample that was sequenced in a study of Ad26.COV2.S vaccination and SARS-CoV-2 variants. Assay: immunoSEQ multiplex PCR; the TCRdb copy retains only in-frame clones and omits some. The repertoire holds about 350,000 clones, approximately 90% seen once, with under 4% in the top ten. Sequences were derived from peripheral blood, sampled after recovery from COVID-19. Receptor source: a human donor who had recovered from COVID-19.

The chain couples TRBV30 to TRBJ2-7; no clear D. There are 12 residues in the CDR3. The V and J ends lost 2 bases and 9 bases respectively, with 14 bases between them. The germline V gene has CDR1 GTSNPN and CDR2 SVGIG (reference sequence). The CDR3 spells CAWSTRRSVQYF. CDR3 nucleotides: TGTGCCTGGAGTACCCGCAGGTCCGTGCAGTACTTC.

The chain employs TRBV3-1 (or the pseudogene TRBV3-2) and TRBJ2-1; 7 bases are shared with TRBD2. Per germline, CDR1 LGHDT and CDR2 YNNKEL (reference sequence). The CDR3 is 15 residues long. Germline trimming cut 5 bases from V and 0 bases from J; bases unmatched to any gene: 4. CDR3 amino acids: CASSLGGNSYNEQFF. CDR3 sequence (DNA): TGTGCCAGCAGCTTGGGGGGGAACTCCTACAATGAGCAGTTCTTC.

This chain's CDR3 is CASSLSSVSGNTIYF. The CDR3 DNA reads TGCGCCAGCAGCTTGTCGTCAGTCTCTGGAAACACCATATATTTT. The chain has TRBV5-1 and TRBJ1-3; D ambiguous. V gave up 1 base and J gave up 0 bases, with 8 bases separating them. Germline V gene sequence: CDR1 SGHRS, CDR2 YFSETQ. The CDR3 loop spans 15 amino acids.

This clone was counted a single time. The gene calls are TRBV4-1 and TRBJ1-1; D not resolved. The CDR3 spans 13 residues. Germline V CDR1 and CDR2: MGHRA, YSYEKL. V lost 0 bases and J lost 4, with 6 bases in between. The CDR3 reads CASSQDRGTEAFF. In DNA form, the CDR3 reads TGCGCCAGCAGCCAAGATCGGGGCACTGAAGCTTTCTTT.

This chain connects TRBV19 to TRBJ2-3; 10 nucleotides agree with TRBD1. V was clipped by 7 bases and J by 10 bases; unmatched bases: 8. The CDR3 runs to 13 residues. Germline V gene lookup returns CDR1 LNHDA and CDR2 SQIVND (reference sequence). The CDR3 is CASTFGTGVPQYF. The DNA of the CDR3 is TGTGCCAGTACCTTTGGGACAGGGGTTCCGCAGTATTTT.

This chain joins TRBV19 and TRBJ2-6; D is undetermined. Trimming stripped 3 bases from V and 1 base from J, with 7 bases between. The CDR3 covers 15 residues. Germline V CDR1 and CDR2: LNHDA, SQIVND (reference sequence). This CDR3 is CASSMRNSGANVLTF. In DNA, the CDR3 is TGTGCCAGTAGTATGAGGAATTCTGGGGCCAACGTCCTGACTTTC.

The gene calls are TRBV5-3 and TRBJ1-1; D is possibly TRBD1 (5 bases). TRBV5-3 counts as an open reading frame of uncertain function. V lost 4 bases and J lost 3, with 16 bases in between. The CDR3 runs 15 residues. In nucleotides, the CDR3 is TGTGCCAGAAGCACTCCAGGGTTATTCGACACTGAAGCTTTCTTT. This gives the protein CARSTPGLFDTEAFF.

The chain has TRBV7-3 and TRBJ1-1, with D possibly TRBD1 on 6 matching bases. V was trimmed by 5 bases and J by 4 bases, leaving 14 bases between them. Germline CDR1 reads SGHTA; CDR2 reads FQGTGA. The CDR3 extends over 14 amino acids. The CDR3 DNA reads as TGTGCCAGCAGCGAGGGGGGAGGAGGCACTGAAGCTTTCTTT. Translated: CASSEGGGGTEAFF.

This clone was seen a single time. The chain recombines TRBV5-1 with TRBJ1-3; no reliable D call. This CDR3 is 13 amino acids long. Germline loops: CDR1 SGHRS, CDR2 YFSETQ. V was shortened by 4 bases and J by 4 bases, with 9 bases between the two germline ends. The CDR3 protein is CASSPLGGNTIYF. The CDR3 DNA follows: TGCGCCAGCAGCCCCTTGGGAGGAAACACCATATATTTT.

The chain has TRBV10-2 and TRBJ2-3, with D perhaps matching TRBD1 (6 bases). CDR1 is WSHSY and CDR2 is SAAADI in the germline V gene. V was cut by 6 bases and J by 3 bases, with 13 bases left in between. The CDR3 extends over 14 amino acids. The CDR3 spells CASSRGGGTDTQYF. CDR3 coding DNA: TGCGCCAGCAGCAGAGGGGGTGGTACAGATACGCAGTATTTT.

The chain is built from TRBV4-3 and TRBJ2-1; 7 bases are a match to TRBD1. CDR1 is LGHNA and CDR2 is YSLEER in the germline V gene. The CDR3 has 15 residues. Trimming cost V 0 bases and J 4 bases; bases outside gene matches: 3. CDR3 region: CASSQDRGSYNEQFF. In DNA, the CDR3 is TGCGCCAGCAGCCAAGACAGGGGGTCTTACAATGAGCAGTTCTTC.

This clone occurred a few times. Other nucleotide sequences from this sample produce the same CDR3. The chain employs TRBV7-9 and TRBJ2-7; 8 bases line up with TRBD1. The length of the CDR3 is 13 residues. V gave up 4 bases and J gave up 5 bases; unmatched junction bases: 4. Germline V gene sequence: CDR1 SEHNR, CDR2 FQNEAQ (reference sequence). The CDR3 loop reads CASSSDRAHEQYF. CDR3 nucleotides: TGTGCCAGCAGCTCGGACAGGGCCCACGAGCAGTACTTC.

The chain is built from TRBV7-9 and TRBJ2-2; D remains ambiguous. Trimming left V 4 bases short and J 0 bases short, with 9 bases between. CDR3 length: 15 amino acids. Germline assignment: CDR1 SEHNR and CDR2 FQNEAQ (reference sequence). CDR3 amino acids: CASSSGQPNTGELFF. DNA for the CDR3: TGTGCCAGCAGCTCCGGGCAGCCGAACACCGGGGAGCTGTTTTTT. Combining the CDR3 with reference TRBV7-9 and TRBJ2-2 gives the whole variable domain DTGVSQNPRHKITKRGQNVTFRCDPISEHNRLYWYRQTLGQGPEFLTYFQNEAQLEKSRLLSDRFSAERPKGSFSTLEIQRTEQGDSAMYLCASSSGQPNTGELFFGEGSRLTVL.

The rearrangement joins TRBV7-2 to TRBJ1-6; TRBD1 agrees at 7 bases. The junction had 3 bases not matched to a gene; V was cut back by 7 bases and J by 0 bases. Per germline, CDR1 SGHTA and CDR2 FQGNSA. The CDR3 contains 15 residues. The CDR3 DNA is TGTGCCAGCAACCGACAGGGCTCCTATAATTCACCCCTCCACTTT. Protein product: CASNRQGSYNSPLHF.

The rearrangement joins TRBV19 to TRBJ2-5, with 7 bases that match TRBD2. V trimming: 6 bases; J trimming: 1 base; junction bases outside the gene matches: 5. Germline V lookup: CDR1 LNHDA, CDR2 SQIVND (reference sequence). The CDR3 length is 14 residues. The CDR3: CASSLGRGQETQYF. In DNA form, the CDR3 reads TGTGCCAGTAGCTTAGGGAGGGGCCAAGAGACCCAGTACTTC.

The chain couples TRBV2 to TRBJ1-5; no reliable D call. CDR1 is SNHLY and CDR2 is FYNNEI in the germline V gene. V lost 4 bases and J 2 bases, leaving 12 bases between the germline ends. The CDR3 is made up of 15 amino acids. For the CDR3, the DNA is TGTGCCAGCAGTGGGTGGCCGAGGGGCAATCAGCCCCAGCATTTT. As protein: CASSGWPRGNQPQHF.

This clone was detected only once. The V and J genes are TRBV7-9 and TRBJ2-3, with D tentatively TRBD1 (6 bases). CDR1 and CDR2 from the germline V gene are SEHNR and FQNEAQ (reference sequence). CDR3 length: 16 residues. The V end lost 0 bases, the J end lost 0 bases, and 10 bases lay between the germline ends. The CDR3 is CASSLAGQTSTDTQYF. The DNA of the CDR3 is TGTGCCAGCAGCTTAGCCGGACAGACTAGCACAGATACGCAGTATTTT.

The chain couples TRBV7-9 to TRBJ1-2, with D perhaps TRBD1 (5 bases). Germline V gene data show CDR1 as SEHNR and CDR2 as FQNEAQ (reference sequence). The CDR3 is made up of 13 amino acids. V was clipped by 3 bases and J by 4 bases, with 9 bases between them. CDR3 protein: CASSLAGPYGYTF. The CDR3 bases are TGTGCCAGCAGCTTGGCAGGGCCCTATGGCTACACCTTC.

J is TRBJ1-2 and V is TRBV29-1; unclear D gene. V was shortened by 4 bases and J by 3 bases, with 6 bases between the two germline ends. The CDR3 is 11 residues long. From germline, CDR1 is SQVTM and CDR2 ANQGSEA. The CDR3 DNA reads TGCAGCGTTGCGTCGGACTATGGCTACACCTTC. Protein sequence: CSVASDYGYTF. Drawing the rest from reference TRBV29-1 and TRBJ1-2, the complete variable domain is SAVISQKPSRDICQRGTSLTIQCQVDSQVTMMFWYRQQPGQSLTLIATANQGSEATYESGFVIDKFPISRPNLTFSTLTVSNMSPEDSSIYLCSVASDYGYTFGSGTRLTVV.

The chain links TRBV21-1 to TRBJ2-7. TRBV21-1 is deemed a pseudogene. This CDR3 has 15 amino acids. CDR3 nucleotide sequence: TGTGCCAGCAGCCGCGCCCTCGGCCAAACCTACGAGCAGTACTTC. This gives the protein CASSRALGQTYEQYF.

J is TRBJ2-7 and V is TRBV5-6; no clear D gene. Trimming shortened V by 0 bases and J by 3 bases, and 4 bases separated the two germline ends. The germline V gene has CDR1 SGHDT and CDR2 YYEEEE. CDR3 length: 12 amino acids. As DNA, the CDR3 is TGTGCCAGCAGCTTGGATCTCTACGAGCAGTACTTC. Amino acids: CASSLDLYEQYF.

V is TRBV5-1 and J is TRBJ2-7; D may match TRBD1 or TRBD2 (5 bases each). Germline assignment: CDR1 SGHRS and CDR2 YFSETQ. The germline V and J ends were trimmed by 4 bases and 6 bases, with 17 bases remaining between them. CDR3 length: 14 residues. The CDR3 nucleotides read TGCGCCAGCAGCCCCCCCGGCAGGGACGGCGAGCAGTACTTC. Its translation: CASSPPGRDGEQYF.

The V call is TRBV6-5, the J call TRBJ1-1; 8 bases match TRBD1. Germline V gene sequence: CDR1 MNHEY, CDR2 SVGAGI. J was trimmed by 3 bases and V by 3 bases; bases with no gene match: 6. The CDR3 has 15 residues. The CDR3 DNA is TGTGCCAGCAGTTATTCGGACAGGGCGGACACTGAAGCTTTCTTT. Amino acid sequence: CASSYSDRADTEAFF.

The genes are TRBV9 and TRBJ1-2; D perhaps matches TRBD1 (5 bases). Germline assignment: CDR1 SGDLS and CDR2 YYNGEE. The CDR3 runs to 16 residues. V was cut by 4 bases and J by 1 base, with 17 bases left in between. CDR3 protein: CASSPGPRDYNYGYTF. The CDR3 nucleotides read TGTGCCAGCAGCCCCGGCCCCCGGGACTATAACTATGGCTACACCTTC.

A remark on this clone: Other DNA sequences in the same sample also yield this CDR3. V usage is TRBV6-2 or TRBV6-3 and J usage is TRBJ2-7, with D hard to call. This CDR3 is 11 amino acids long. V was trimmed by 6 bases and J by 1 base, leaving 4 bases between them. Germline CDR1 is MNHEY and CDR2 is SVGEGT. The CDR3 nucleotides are TGTGCCAGCAGCAGATCCTACGAGCAGTACTTC. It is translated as CASSRSYEQYF.

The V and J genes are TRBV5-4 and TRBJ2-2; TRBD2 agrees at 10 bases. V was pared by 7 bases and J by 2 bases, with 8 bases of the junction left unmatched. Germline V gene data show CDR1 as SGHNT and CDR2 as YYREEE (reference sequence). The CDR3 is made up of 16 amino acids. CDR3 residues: CASRASGGLNTGELFF. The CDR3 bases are TGTGCCAGCCGGGCTAGCGGGGGACTCAACACCGGGGAGCTGTTTTTT. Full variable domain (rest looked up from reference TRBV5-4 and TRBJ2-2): ETGVTQSPTHLIKTRGQQVTLRCSSQSGHNTVSWYQQALGQGPQFIFQYYREEENGRGNFPPRFSGLQFPNYSSELNVNALELDDSALYLCASRASGGLNTGELFFGEGSRLTVL.

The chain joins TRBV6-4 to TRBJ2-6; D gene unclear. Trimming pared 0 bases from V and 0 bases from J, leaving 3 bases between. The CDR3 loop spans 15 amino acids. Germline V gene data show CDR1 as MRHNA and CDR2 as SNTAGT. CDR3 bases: TGTGCCAGCAGTGACTCCGGCTCTGGGGCCAACGTCCTGACTTTC. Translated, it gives CASSDSGSGANVLTF.